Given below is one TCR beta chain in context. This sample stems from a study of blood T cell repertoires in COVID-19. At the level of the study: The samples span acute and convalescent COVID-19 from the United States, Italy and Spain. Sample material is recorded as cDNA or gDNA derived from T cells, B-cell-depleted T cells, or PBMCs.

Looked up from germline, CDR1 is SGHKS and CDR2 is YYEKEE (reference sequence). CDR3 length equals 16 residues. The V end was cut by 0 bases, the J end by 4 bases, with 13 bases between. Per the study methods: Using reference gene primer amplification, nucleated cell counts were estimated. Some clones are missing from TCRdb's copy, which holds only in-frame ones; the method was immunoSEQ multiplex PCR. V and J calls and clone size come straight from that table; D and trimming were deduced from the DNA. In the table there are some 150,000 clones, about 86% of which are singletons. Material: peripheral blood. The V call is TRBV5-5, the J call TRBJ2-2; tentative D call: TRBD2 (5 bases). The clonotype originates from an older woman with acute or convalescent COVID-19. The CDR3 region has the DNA TGTGCCAGCAGCTTGGCCTCTAGCCATCTCACCGGGGAGCTGTTTTTT. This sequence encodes CASSLASSHLTGELFF.